The 30 T cell receptor beta chains below were found in one sample sequenced in a study of beta chain features in type 1 diabetes. The entirety of the isolated RNA underwent reverse transcription, so expressed TCRB transcripts were sequenced. Sequenced by immunoSEQ multiplex PCR; TCRdb stores in-frame clones only, minus some. The data contain 860,000 or so clones, roughly a sixth of them singletons. Sequencing was carried out using naive CD4+ T cells from blood. The receptor set was obtained from a woman between 18 and 29 years old in good health.

The rearrangement links TRBV7-2 to TRBJ1-2; a weak D match, TRBD1 (6 bases). The CDR3 has 14 residues. Trimming left V 6 bases short and J 6 bases short, with 17 bases between. The germline V gene encodes CDR1 SGHTA and CDR2 FQGNSA. This chain's CDR3 is CASSRGVPRDGYTF. CDR3 DNA sequence: TGTGCCAGCAGTAGGGGGGTCCCCCGGGATGGCTACACCTTC.

This sequence joins TRBV5-1 and TRBJ2-2; no reliable D call. The CDR3 extends over 14 amino acids. Germline loops: CDR1 SGHRS, CDR2 YFSETQ. V shed 2 bases and J shed 6 bases, with 11 bases lying between them. CDR3 bases: TGCGCCAGCAGCTTTAGGCTAGGCGCCGGGGAGCTGTTTTTT. It specifies CASSFRLGAGELFF.

The V and J genes are TRBV5-4 and TRBJ2-5, with D maybe TRBD2 (5 bases). V dropped 5 bases and J dropped 4 bases, with 12 bases sitting between them. CDR1 SGHNT and CDR2 YYREEE come from the germline V gene (reference sequence). The CDR3 loop spans 13 amino acids. Here the CDR3 DNA reads TGTGCCAGCAGTGGAGCGGCCTCAGAGACCCAGTACTTC. It is translated as CASSGAASETQYF. The full variable domain, rest sourced from reference TRBV5-4 and TRBJ2-5, is ETGVTQSPTHLIKTRGQQVTLRCSSQSGHNTVSWYQQALGQGPQFIFQYYREEENGRGNFPPRFSGLQFPNYSSELNVNALELDDSALYLCASSGAASETQYFGPGTRLLVL.

The rearrangement links TRBV2 to TRBJ2-3; D could derive from TRBD1 or TRBD2 (5 bases each). The CDR3 spans 14 residues. Germline loops: CDR1 SNHLY, CDR2 FYNNEI. V lost 8 bases and J 0 bases, leaving 12 bases between the germline ends. Here the CDR3 reads CASGLRDSTDTQYF. CDR3 in DNA: TGTGCCAGCGGCCTCCGGGACAGCACAGATACGCAGTATTTT.

The chain couples TRBV7-8 to TRBJ2-7; TRBD2 aligns across 10 bases. This CDR3 spans 15 amino acids. Germline V gives CDR1 SGHVS, CDR2 FQNEAQ. The junction had 3 bases not matched to a gene; V was cut back by 1 base and J by 3 bases. CDR3 nucleotide sequence: TGTGCCAGCAGCTTAGGCGCTAGCGGGAGCTACGAGCAGTACTTC. Amino acids: CASSLGASGSYEQYF.

The chain carries TRBV7-9 and TRBJ2-7; D ambiguous. V lost 2 bases to trimming and J lost 6 bases, with 14 bases between them. CDR1 SEHNR and CDR2 FQNEAQ come from the germline V gene (reference sequence). The CDR3 is made up of 14 amino acids. The CDR3 spells CASSLTPSSGEQYF. In DNA, the CDR3 is TGTGCCAGCAGCTTAACCCCTTCCTCAGGCGAGCAGTACTTC.

The V and J genes are TRBV4-2 and TRBJ2-1; D could derive from TRBD1 or TRBD2 (5 bases each). The V end was cut by 3 bases, the J end by 2 bases, with 14 bases between. The germline V gene has CDR1 LGHNA and CDR2 YNFKEQ. The CDR3 contains 16 residues. The CDR3 loop is CASSQSIRGTYNEQFF. The CDR3 region has the DNA TGTGCCAGCAGCCAGTCCATACGGGGCACCTACAATGAGCAGTTCTTC.

This chain connects TRBV5-1 to TRBJ1-4; D is unclear. V was shortened by 2 bases and J by 0 bases, with 11 bases between the two germline ends. Germline V gene lookup returns CDR1 SGHRS and CDR2 YFSETQ. The CDR3 extends over 16 amino acids. The CDR3 DNA is TGCGCCAGCAGCTTCCAGGCCACTTCAACTAATGAAAAACTGTTTTTT. Amino acid sequence: CASSFQATSTNEKLFF. Variable domain in full (rest from reference TRBV5-1 and TRBJ1-4): KAGVTQTPRYLIKTRGQQVTLSCSPISGHRSVSWYQQTPGQGLQFLFEYFSETQRNKGNFPGRFSGRQFSNSRSEMNVSTLELGDSALYLCASSFQATSTNEKLFFGSGTQLSVL.

This sequence joins TRBV10-1 and TRBJ2-3; weak D call: TRBD1 (6 bases). CDR3 length equals 19 residues. Germline V gives CDR1 WNHNN, CDR2 SYGVQD (reference sequence). V gave up 3 bases and J gave up 0 bases, with 22 bases separating them. The CDR3 region has the DNA TGCGCCAGCAGTGACTTGAACAGGGTTCGGGTGACTAGCACAGATACGCAGTATTTT. Translation: CASSDLNRVRVTSTDTQYF.

The gene calls are TRBV15 and TRBJ2-7, with 9 bases matching TRBD1. Trimming cost V 5 bases and J 3 bases; bases outside gene matches: 2. Germline V gene lookup returns CDR1 LNHNV and CDR2 YYDKDF (reference sequence). The CDR3 contains 13 residues. DNA for the CDR3: TGTGCCACCAGCTCGGACAGGGGCTACGAGCAGTACTTC. As protein: CATSSDRGYEQYF.

This clone was observed a handful of times. This chain connects TRBV29-1 to TRBJ2-7; D may correspond to TRBD1 or TRBD2 (5 bases each). The ends were cut back, 3 bases at V and 11 bases at J, with 14 bases in the middle. CDR1 and CDR2 (germline): SQVTM, ANQGSEA. CDR3 length: 11 residues. Here the CDR3 reads CSVEFGTGKYF. CDR3 in DNA: TGCAGCGTTGAGTTCGGGACCGGCAAGTACTTC.

CDR3 nucleotides: TGCAGCGTTCGCCGACCCCTTCGGGGCTCCTACAATGAGCAGTTCTTC. Encoded protein: CSVRRPLRGSYNEQFF. The V gene is TRBV29-1, the J gene TRBJ2-1; D might be TRBD2 (5 bases). Germline V gene sequence: CDR1 SQVTM, CDR2 ANQGSEA. The CDR3 is 16 amino acids. V was clipped by 5 bases and J by 0 bases, with 17 bases between them.

This rearrangement joins TRBV7-2 to TRBJ1-2, with D perhaps TRBD1 (5 bases). Germline V CDR1 and CDR2: SGHTA, FQGNSA. CDR3 length: 14 residues. V was trimmed by 3 bases and J by 4 bases, leaving 12 bases between them. CDR3 nucleotides: TGTGCCAGCAGCTTGTTGGGGACGGTCTATGGCTACACCTTC. The encoded protein is CASSLLGTVYGYTF. The entire variable domain, with the rest obtained from reference TRBV7-2 and TRBJ1-2, is as follows: GAGVSQSPSNKVTEKGKDVELRCDPISGHTALYWYRQSLGQGLEFLIYFQGNSAPDKSGLPSDRFSAERTGGSVSTLTIQRTQQEDSAVYLCASSLLGTVYGYTFGSGTRLTVV.

This clone was seen a few times. The CDR3 region has the DNA TGTGCCAGCAGCCCACGGGGGGACAACAATCAGCCCCAGCATTTT. As protein: CASSPRGDNNQPQHF. This chain joins TRBV7-9 and TRBJ1-5; TRBD1 might be the D (6 bases). Per germline, CDR1 SEHNR and CDR2 FQNEAQ (reference sequence). V lost 5 bases, J lost 3 bases, and 14 bases lay in between. CDR3 size: 15 residues.

This clone was found a few times. V is TRBV5-1 and J is TRBJ1-4; 7 bases align to TRBD1. Germline V gene data show CDR1 as SGHRS and CDR2 as YFSETQ. This CDR3 has 16 residues. Losses at the gene ends were 4 bases for V and 4 bases for J; bases not matched to a gene: 10. The CDR3 protein is CASSIAGTEHNEKLFF. The CDR3 DNA follows: TGCGCCAGCAGCATCGCCGGGACAGAACATAATGAAAAACTGTTTTTT.

This clone has more than one count but fewer than ten. The chain recombines TRBV7-3 with TRBJ2-1, with a weak D call TRBD2 (5 bases). Germline V gene sequence: CDR1 SGHTA, CDR2 FQGTGA. This CDR3 spans 14 amino acids. With 5 bases removed from V and 6 bases from J, the gap between germline ends came to 14 bases. The CDR3 sequence is CASSASGSLNEQFF. CDR3 bases: TGTGCCAGCAGCGCCAGTGGGAGCCTCAATGAGCAGTTCTTC.

The J gene is TRBJ1-5, the V gene TRBV18; D is unresolved. The V end lost 3 bases, the J end lost 7 bases, and 10 bases lay between the germline ends. Germline CDR1 and CDR2: KGHSH and LQKENI. This CDR3 comprises 13 residues. Written as DNA, the CDR3 is TGTGCCAGCTCACCCGCAACACTACAGCCCCAGCATTTT. Translating it yields CASSPATLQPQHF.

The chain combines TRBV5-1 with TRBJ2-1, with TRBD2 matching 9 bases. V shed 0 bases and J 5 bases; nucleotides not matched to a gene: 9. This CDR3 has 17 residues. Germline loops: CDR1 SGHRS, CDR2 YFSETQ. The DNA for the CDR3 is TGCGCCAGCAGCTTGGGGTCGACTAGCGGAAGAAACAATGAGCAGTTCTTC. It is translated as CASSLGSTSGRNNEQFF. The full variable domain, with the rest looked up from reference TRBV5-1 and TRBJ2-1, is KAGVTQTPRYLIKTRGQQVTLSCSPISGHRSVSWYQQTPGQGLQFLFEYFSETQRNKGNFPGRFSGRQFSNSRSEMNVSTLELGDSALYLCASSLGSTSGRNNEQFFGPGTRLTVL.

This clone was observed a handful of times. J is TRBJ2-1 and V is TRBV28; no reliable D call. V was trimmed by 3 bases and J by 7 bases, leaving 7 bases between them. The CDR3 loop spans 12 amino acids. Germline CDR1 reads MDHEN; CDR2 reads SYDVKM. DNA for the CDR3: TGTGCCAGCAGTTTTACGGTAAATGAGCAGTTCTTC. This encodes CASSFTVNEQFF.

The V and J genes are TRBV5-1 and TRBJ1-1; D is unclear. In germline, CDR1 is SGHRS, CDR2 YFSETQ. The CDR3 is made up of 14 amino acids. The V end was cut by 2 bases, the J end by 2 bases, with 10 bases between. The CDR3 nucleotides are TGCGCCAGCAGCTTAGAGCCTTTAAACACTGAAGCTTTCTTT. This gives the protein CASSLEPLNTEAFF.

In its sample, this clone was seen a few times. This chain joins TRBV20-1 and TRBJ1-1; tentatively, D is TRBD1 (5 bases). CDR3 length: 11 amino acids. V lost 1 base and J lost 8, with 8 bases in between. The germline V gene encodes CDR1 DFQATT and CDR2 SNEGSKA (reference sequence). CDR3 DNA: TGCAGTGCTAGAGTAACAGGCGAAGCTTTCTTT. Translated: CSARVTGEAFF.

V gene TRBV5-1 combines with J gene TRBJ2-5; 8 bases line up with TRBD1. Germline assignment: CDR1 SGHRS and CDR2 YFSETQ. The CDR3 runs 17 residues. Trimming cost V 5 bases and J 5 bases; bases outside gene matches: 17. CDR3 region: CASSSLSTGGGAETQYF. The CDR3 DNA is TGCGCCAGCAGTTCCCTCTCAACAGGGGGAGGAGCGGAGACCCAGTACTTC.

The chain has TRBV29-1 and TRBJ2-1, with 11 bases fitting TRBD2. This CDR3 spans 14 amino acids. Germline V gives CDR1 SQVTM, CDR2 ANQGSEA. V shed 7 bases, J shed 3 bases, and the junction held 5 bases outside the gene matches. DNA of the CDR3: TGCAGCGCCGCCGGGACTAGCGGCTACAATGAGCAGTTCTTC. This translates into CSAAGTSGYNEQFF.

With regard to this clone: Germline and junction disagree at one end, which may indicate a read error. This chain connects TRBV7-7 to TRBJ2-3; D gene unclear. The CDR3 length is 14 residues. Germline-derived CDR1 and CDR2 are SSHAT and FNYEAQ (reference sequence). For the CDR3, the DNA is TGTGCTAGCAGCCTCGACTTGAACACAGATACGCAGTATTTT. Translating gives CASSLDLNTDTQYF. The full variable domain, its missing parts supplied by reference TRBV7-7 and TRBJ2-3, is GAGVSQSPRYKVTKRGQDVTLRCDPISSHATLYWYQQALGQGPEFLTYFNYEAQPDKSGLPSDRFSAERPEGSISTLTIQRTEQRDSAMYRCASSLDLNTDTQYFGPGTRLTVL.

This clone has just a few counts. The chain combines TRBV2 with TRBJ2-7; weak D call: TRBD2 (6 bases). Trimming removed 8 bases from V and 0 bases from J, with 17 bases in between. Germline V lookup: CDR1 SNHLY, CDR2 FYNNEI. The CDR3 has 15 amino acids. CDR3 sequence (DNA): TGTGCCAGCCACGAAGCTAGCGCGTCCTCCTACGAGCAGTACTTC. Amino acids: CASHEASASSYEQYF.

There are a few counts of this clone. The genes are TRBV10-3 and TRBJ2-7; 10 bases are shared with TRBD2. Trimming took 0 bases from V and 4 from J; bases not matched to a gene: 6. This CDR3 is built from 16 residues. Germline V gene lookup returns CDR1 ENHRY and CDR2 SYGVKD. The CDR3: CAISESGASGRYEQYF. In DNA, the CDR3 is TGTGCCATCAGTGAGTCCGGAGCTAGCGGGAGATACGAGCAGTACTTC.

This clone was found a few times. V gene TRBV9 combines with J gene TRBJ1-2, with no clear D. Deletions cut 7 bases from V and 1 base from J, with 17 bases between. The CDR3 covers 15 residues. The V gene's germline CDR1 is SGDLS and CDR2 YYNGEE. The CDR3 spells CASGPRHTNNYGYTF. As DNA, the CDR3 is TGTGCCAGCGGACCAAGACATACGAATAACTATGGCTACACCTTC.

V is TRBV20-1 and J is TRBJ1-1, with a weak D call TRBD1 (6 bases). The CDR3 spans 11 residues. Trimming removed 6 bases from V and 7 bases from J, with 12 bases in between. Germline values: CDR1 DFQATT, CDR2 SNEGSKA (reference sequence). In DNA form, the CDR3 reads TGCAGTGCCGTATACAGGGATGAAGCTTTCTTT. Protein: CSAVYRDEAFF.

The chain links TRBV5-1 to TRBJ2-7, with 11 bases fitting TRBD2. V was pared by 2 bases and J by 5 bases, with 9 bases of the junction left unmatched. Germline V gene lookup returns CDR1 SGHRS and CDR2 YFSETQ. The CDR3 extends over 16 amino acids. The CDR3 here is CASSFLAGGPRHEQYF. DNA for the CDR3: TGCGCCAGCAGCTTTTTAGCGGGAGGGCCGAGGCACGAGCAGTACTTC.

The gene calls are TRBV6-4 and TRBJ2-3; no firm D call. The CDR3 extends over 13 amino acids. V lost 2 bases and J 4 bases, leaving 7 bases between the germline ends. CDR1 is MRHNA and CDR2 is SNTAGT in the germline V gene. CDR3 nucleotide sequence: TGTGCCAGCAGTGACGAAGCGTCAGATACGCAGTATTTT. Encoded protein: CASSDEASDTQYF.